What follows describes a single T cell receptor (beta chain). This sample was included in a study of glioma-infiltrating T cells after dendritic cell vaccination. In germline, CDR1 is MNHNS, CDR2 SASEGT. The CDR3 contains 15 residues. The V segment lost 4 bases and the J segment 5 bases; nucleotides outside the gene matches: 9. Data came from immunoSEQ multiplex PCR; TCRdb stores just in-frame clones and leaves some out. The data hold 65,000 to 80,000 clones, with about 86% observed a single time. The sequence was collected from a human donor with glioblastoma. Sequenced material: blood, taken before dendritic cell vaccination. The chain links TRBV6-1 to TRBJ1-2, with 8 bases identical to TRBD1. The CDR3 bases are TGTGCCAGCAGTGGGTGGACAGGGTCCGGGTATGGCTACACCTTC. Translating gives CASSGWTGSGYGYTF.